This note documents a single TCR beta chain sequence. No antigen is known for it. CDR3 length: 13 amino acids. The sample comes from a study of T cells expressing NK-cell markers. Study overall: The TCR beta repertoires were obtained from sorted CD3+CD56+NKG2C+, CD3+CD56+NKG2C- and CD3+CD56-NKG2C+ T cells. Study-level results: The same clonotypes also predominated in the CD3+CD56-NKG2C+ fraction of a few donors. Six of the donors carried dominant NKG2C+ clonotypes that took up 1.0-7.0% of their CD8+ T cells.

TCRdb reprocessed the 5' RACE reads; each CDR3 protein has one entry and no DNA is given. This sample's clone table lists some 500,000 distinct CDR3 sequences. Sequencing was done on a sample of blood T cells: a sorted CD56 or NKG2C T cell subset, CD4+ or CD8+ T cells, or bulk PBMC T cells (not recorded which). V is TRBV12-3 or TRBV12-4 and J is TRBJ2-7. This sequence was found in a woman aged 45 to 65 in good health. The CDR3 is CASSLNRAYEQYF.